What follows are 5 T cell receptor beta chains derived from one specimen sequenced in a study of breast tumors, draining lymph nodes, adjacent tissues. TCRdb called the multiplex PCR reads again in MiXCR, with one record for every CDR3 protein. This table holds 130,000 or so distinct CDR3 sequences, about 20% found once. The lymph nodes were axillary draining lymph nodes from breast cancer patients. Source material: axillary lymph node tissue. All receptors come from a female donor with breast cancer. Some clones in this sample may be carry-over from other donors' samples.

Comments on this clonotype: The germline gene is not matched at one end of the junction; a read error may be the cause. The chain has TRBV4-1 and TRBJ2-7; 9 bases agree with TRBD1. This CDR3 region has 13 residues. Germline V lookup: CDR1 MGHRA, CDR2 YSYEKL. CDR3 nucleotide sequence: TGTACCAGCAGCCGGGACAGGGACTACGAGCAGTACTTC. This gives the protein CTSSRDRDYEQYF.

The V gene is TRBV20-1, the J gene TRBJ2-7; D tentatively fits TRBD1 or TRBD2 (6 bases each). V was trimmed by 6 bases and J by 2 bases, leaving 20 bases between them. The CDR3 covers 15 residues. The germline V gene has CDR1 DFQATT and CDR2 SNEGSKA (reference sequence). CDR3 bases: TGCAGTGCACTACGGGGGCTAGCGAATCCCTACGAGCAGTACTTC. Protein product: CSALRGLANPYEQYF.

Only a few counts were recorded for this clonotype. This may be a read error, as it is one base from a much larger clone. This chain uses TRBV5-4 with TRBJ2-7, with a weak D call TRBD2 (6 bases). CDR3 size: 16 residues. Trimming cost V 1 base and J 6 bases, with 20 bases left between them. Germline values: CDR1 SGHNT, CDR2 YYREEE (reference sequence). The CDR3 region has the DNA TGTGCCAGCAGCTTGATTTACGGGGGTCATCCACTCGAGCAGTACTTC. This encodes CASSLIYGGHPLEQYF.

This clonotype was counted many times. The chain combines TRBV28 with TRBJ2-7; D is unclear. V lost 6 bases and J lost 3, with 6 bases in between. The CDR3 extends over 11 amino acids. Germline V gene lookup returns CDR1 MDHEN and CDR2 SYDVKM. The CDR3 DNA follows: TGTGCCAGCAGCCTCCGCTACGAGCAGTACTTC. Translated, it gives CASSLRYEQYF.

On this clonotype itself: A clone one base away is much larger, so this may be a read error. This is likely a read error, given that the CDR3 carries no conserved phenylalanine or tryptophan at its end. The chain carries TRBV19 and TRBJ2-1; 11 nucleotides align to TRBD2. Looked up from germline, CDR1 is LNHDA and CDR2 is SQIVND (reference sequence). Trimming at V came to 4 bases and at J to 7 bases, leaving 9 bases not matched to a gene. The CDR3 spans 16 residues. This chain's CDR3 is CASSNPLAGAENEQFL. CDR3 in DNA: TGTGCCAGTAGTAACCCACTAGCGGGAGCGGAAAATGAGCAGTTCCTC.